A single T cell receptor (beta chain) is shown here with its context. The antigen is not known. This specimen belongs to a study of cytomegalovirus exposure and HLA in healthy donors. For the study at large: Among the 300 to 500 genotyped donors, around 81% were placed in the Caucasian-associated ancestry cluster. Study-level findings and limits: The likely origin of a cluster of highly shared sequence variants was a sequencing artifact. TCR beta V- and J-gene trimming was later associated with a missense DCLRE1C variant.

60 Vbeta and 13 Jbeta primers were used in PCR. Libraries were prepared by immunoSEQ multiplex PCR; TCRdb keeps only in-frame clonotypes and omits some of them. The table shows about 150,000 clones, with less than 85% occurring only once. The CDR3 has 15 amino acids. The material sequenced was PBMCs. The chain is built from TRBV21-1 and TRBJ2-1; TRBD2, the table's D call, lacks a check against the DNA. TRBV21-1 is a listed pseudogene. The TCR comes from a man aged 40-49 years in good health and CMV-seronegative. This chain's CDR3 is CASGGRLAGYNEQFF. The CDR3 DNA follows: TGTGCCAGCGGGGGTCGACTAGCGGGTTACAATGAGCAGTTCTTC.